This T cell receptor (beta chain) was captured by sequencing in a study of beta chain features in type 1 diabetes. The overall study: Age, gender, cell numbers and subset yield matched between patients and controls. General observations from the study: Shortening that was moderate but significant affected the TCRB CDR3s of Type 1 diabetes patients in all four CD4+ subsets. Type 1 diabetes patients showed fewer insertions and more deletions at VDJ junctions. Patients showed naive, central memory and Treg TCRB repertoires that appeared more similar than those of healthy donors.

The CDR3 contains 14 residues. Germline assignment: CDR1 WSHSY and CDR2 SAAADI. Losses at the gene ends were 6 bases for V and 9 bases for J; bases not matched to a gene: 9. Sequencing targeted expressed TCRB transcripts, as all isolated RNA had been reverse transcribed. Sequencing was performed with immunoSEQ multiplex PCR; in TCRdb, only in-frame clones are kept and a portion is missing. The sample comprises about 900,000 clones, roughly 15% of which are singletons, and 0.023% rests with the top ten. The table lists this clone with a few counts. What it binds is not known. The specimen sequenced was naive CD4+ T cells from blood. V gene TRBV10-2 combines with J gene TRBJ2-1, with TRBD1 matching over 9 bases. The clonotype originates from a young woman in good health. CDR3 loop: CASRGQGRRSEQFF. CDR3 DNA sequence: TGCGCCAGCAGGGGACAGGGTAGGCGGAGTGAGCAGTTCTTC.